The present TCR beta chain was sequenced within a study of Ad26.COV2.S vaccination and SARS-CoV-2 variants. Study-level information: Once, or twice with 56 days between doses, Ad26.COV2.S was given intramuscularly. The study's findings and limits: Measures of TCR breadth and depth may have fallen short of total T cell responses. Similar non-spike TCR breadth was seen in vaccine and placebo recipients.

Remarks on this clone: Its antigen remains unknown.

The table came from immunoSEQ multiplex PCR; TCRdb's copy has only in-frame clones and leaves some out. The table shows 440,000 or so clones, with about nine tenths occurring only once. Treatment noted: roughly 18 received Ad26.COV2.S at low or high dose, single or two shots; 5 received placebo; per-sample allocation not given. Day 63 after the first injection of vaccine or placebo was the sampling time. Vaccination used an Ad26 vector expressing Wuhan-strain SARS-CoV-2 spike. Trimming removed 2 bases from V and 4 bases from J; junction bases left unmatched: 8. The length of the CDR3 is 16 residues. This clonotype was obtained from a person between 18 and 59 years old who received the Ad26.COV2.S COVID-19 vaccine or a placebo. The rearrangement links TRBV23-1 to TRBJ2-5; 9 bases match TRBD1. TRBV23-1 is given ORF status, its function remaining uncertain. The specimen was peripheral blood, collected in a trial of Ad26.COV2.S vaccine versus placebo. DNA of the CDR3: TGCGCCAGCAGTCAACCCCCCGGGACAGGGCCAGAGACCCAGTACTTC. Translating gives CASSQPPGTGPETQYF.